The 5 T cell receptor beta chains presented below share a single source sample, sequenced in a study of shared clonotypes between healthy human individuals. Assay used: immunoSEQ multiplex PCR; TCRdb lists only in-frame clones, some missing. Found here are approximately 2.5 million clones, just over 90% of them singletons; the top ten hold around 0.14%. Material for sequencing was naive CD4+ T cells sorted from blood. This sample's subset: CD45RA+ positively selected. The receptors originated from a man aged 18 to 29 in good health.

The chain recombines TRBV5-4 with TRBJ2-2; D is possibly TRBD2 (6 bases). CDR1 and CDR2 (germline): SGHNT, YYREEE (reference sequence). V was clipped by 4 bases and J by 5 bases, with 15 bases between them. CDR3 length equals 15 residues. The CDR3 coding sequence is TGTGCCAGCAGCCCGGGCGGGGAAAGGACCGGGGAGCTGTTTTTT. This codes for CASSPGGERTGELFF.

This chain links TRBV6-1 with TRBJ1-1; D remains ambiguous. The CDR3 contains 14 residues. The germline CDR1 and CDR2 sequences are MNHNS and SASEGT. Trimming removed 9 bases at V and 6 bases at J, with 20 bases between. The chain's CDR3 is CASSQDWGRAEAFF. Here the CDR3 DNA reads TGTGCCAGTAGCCAGGATTGGGGTCGGGCTGAAGCTTTCTTT.

The chain employs TRBV19 and TRBJ2-1; the D gene is possibly TRBD1 (5 bases). CDR1 LNHDA and CDR2 SQIVND come from the germline V gene (reference sequence). Trimming cost V 1 base and J 15 bases, with 22 bases left between them. This CDR3 contains 15 residues. For the CDR3, the DNA is TGTGCCAGTAGTATAGTCCTCTCGGGCAGGGCTGTGCCGTTCTTC. This encodes CASSIVLSGRAVPFF.

This clone was observed a single time. The rearrangement links TRBV15 to TRBJ1-6; D uncertain. Between the trimmed V and J ends, which lost 4 bases and 0 bases, there was a span of 16 bases. The CDR3 is made up of 18 amino acids. Germline CDR1 LNHNV, CDR2 YYDKDF (reference sequence). The CDR3: CATSIEFQASSYNSPLHF. For the CDR3, the DNA is TGTGCCACCAGCATAGAGTTTCAGGCGAGCTCCTATAATTCACCCCTCCACTTT.

This chain links TRBV6-4 with TRBJ2-5; 7 bases match TRBD1. The CDR3 is 14 residues long. Germline CDR1 MRHNA, CDR2 SNTAGT. Losses at the gene ends were 6 bases for V and 1 base for J; bases not matched to a gene: 5. CDR3 protein: CASSPWTGQETQYF. CDR3 bases: TGTGCCAGCAGCCCATGGACAGGCCAAGAGACCCAGTACTTC.